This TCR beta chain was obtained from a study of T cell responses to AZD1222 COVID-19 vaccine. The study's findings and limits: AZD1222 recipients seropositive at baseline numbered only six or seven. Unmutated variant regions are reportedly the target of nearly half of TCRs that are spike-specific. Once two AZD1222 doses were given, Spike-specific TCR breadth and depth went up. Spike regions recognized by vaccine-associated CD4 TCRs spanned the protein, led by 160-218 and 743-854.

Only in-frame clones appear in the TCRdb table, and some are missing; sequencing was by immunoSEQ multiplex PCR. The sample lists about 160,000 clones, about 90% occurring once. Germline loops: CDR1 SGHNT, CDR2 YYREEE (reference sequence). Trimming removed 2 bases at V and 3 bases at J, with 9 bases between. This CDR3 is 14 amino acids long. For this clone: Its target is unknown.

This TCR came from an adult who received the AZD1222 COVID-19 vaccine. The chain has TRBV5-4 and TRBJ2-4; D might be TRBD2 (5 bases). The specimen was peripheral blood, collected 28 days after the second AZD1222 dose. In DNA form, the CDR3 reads TGTGCCAGCAGCTTAGGCGCGGGCAAAAACATTCAGTACTTC. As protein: CASSLGAGKNIQYF.